These T cell receptor beta chains were read from a single sample in a study of T cell repertoires in cytomegalovirus infection. TCRdb called the reads again in MiXCR, with one record for every CDR3 protein. The profile shows about 360,000 distinct CDR3 sequences, 15% to 20% of them singletons. The sample consisted of PBMCs. The receptors were gathered from a human donor in good health (CMV status not recorded). Some clones in this sample may be carry-over from other donors' samples. Both conserved end residues are part of each CDR3. Each record gives: V gene, D gene, clone size, J gene, CDR3 protein, CDR3 DNA. D genes are given only for firm matches. The size entry is marked missing in some rows and otherwise reads once, few, many or a size class.

TRBV10-1,.,.,TRBJ2-7,CASSDFGRGYEQYF,TGCGCCAGCAGTGATTTCGGGAGAGGGTACGAGCAGTACTTC
TRBV30,.,.,TRBJ1-5,CAWSIVRNQPQHF,TGTGCCTGGAGTATTGTCCGTAATCAGCCCCAGCATTTT
TRBV7-2,TRBD1,few,TRBJ1-1,CASSLGDRRGTEAFF,TGTGCCAGCAGCTTAGGGGACAGGAGAGGCACTGAAGCTTTCTTT
TRBV7-2,.,many,TRBJ1-5,CASSLDSRGGMHF,TGTGCCAGCAGCTTGGACAGCCGAGGGGGTATGCATTTT
TRBV20-1,TRBD2,few,TRBJ2-1,CSAWTSGRLDEQFF,TGCAGTGCCTGGACTAGCGGGAGGCTAGATGAGCAGTTCTTC
TRBV7-9,.,many,TRBJ1-4,CASSTRQANEKLFF,TGTGCCAGCAGCACCCGACAGGCCAATGAAAAACTGTTTTTT
TRBV7-2,TRBD2,many,TRBJ2-2,CASSPRLAGQLEELFF,TGTGCCAGCAGCCCCCGACTAGCGGGGCAATTGGAGGAGCTGTTTTTT
TRBV20-1,.,.,TRBJ1-6,CSAHSRRYMDSPLHF,TGCAGTGCCCACTCCCGACGATATATGGATTCACCCCTCCACTTT
TRBV2,.,many,TRBJ2-7,CASSSGYEQYF,TGTGCCAGCAGTAGCGGTTACGAGCAGTACTTC
TRBV20-1,TRBD2,few,TRBJ2-1,CSAPPGLAALGSYNEQFF,TGCAGTGCCCCTCCGGGACTAGCGGCCCTCGGCTCCTACAATGAGCAGTTCTTC
TRBV5-5,.,few,TRBJ1-6,CASSFLPGTPKGPLHF,TGTGCCAGCAGTTTTTTGCCCGGGACTCCCAAGGGACCCCTCCACTTT
TRBV19,.,.,TRBJ1-3,CASSIGSDSGNTIYF,TGTGCCAGTAGTATAGGATCGGACTCTGGAAACACCATATATTTT
TRBV7-2,TRBD1,.,TRBJ2-5,CASSPTDRVQETQYF,TGTGCCAGCAGCCCAACCGACAGGGTTCAAGAGACCCAGTACTTC
TRBV7-2,.,.,TRBJ2-5,CASSRDSLGAQYF,TGTGCCAGCAGCCGGGACTCCCTGGGTGCCCAGTACTTC
TRBV18,.,few,TRBJ2-3,CASSPQTNTDTQYF,TGTGCCAGCTCACCACAGACAAACACGGATACGCAGTATTTT
TRBV11-2,TRBD1,.,TRBJ2-1,CASSFLTGRNVDNEQFF,TGTGCCAGCAGCTTCCTGACAGGGCGGAATGTGGACAATGAGCAGTTCTTC
TRBV7-2,TRBD2,.,TRBJ2-1,CASSLVGLAGGPLYNEQFF,TGTGCCAGCAGCTTAGTAGGTCTAGCGGGAGGGCCTTTATACAATGAGCAGTTCTTC
TRBV11-2,TRBD2,many,TRBJ2-3,CASASRQTGPAGGPSVADTQYF,TGTGCCAGCGCCTCCCGGCAAACCGGTCCGGCGGGGGGGCCGTCGGTCGCAGATACGCAGTATTTT
TRBV2,.,few,TRBJ2-1,CASPAKAGSYNEQFF,TGTGCCAGCCCTGCAAAAGCGGGCTCCTACAATGAGCAGTTCTTC
TRBV6-5,TRBD2,once,TRBJ2-3,CASSYSRLAEDTQYF,TGTGCCAGCAGTTACTCGAGGCTAGCGGAGGATACGCAGTATTTT
TRBV7-2,.,many,TRBJ2-5,CASSLESGAQYF,TGTGCCAGCAGCTTAGAGTCCGGAGCCCAGTACTTC
TRBV5-4,.,.,TRBJ2-2,CASSPRPGTANTGELFF,TGTGCCAGCAGCCCCAGACCCGGGACGGCGAACACCGGGGAGCTGTTTTTT
TRBV7-9,.,many,TRBJ2-7,CASSPGLLGEQYF,TGTGCCAGCAGCCCAGGGCTTCTGGGCGAGCAGTACTTC
TRBV7-2,.,.,TRBJ2-3,CASSLGGVTDTKYF,TGTGCCAGCAGCTTGGGGGGTGTGACAGATACGAAGTATTTT
TRBV25-1,.,.,TRBJ2-7,CASSERPITAEQYF,TGTGCCAGCAGTGAACGACCCATAACCGCCGAGCAGTACTTC
TRBV7-9,.,.,TRBJ1-6,CASSLGRRFRNSPLHF,TGTGCCAGCAGCCTCGGAAGGCGGTTTCGCAATTCACCCCTCCACTTT
TRBV7-9,.,.,TRBJ1-3,CASSTTGDTIYF,TGTGCCAGCAGCACGACCGGTGACACCATATATTTT
TRBV7-2,TRBD2,many,TRBJ2-1,CASSRWGLAGNNEQFF,TGTGCCAGCAGCCGATGGGGACTAGCGGGCAACAATGAGCAGTTCTTC
TRBV7-9,.,.,TRBJ2-1,CASSPDGASYDEQFF,TGTGCCAGCAGCCCCGATGGCGCCTCATACGATGAGCAGTTCTTC
TRBV6-1,.,.,TRBJ1-1,CASKGRTYLNTEAFF,TGTGCCAGCAAAGGACGCACATACCTGAACACTGAAGCTTTCTTT
TRBV2,TRBD1,few,TRBJ1-5,CASTRGQGIAVSDQPQHF,TGTGCCAGCACCCGGGGACAGGGGATAGCTGTCTCAGATCAGCCCCAGCATTTT
TRBV4-3,TRBD2,few,TRBJ2-1,CASSQGFQRGLAGESSYNEQFF,TGCGCCAGCAGCCAAGGATTTCAGAGGGGACTAGCGGGAGAGAGCTCCTACAATGAGCAGTTCTTC
TRBV6-6,TRBD1,few,TRBJ2-1,CASSYWTGLQDGEQFF,TGTGCCAGCAGTTACTGGACAGGACTGCAGGATGGTGAGCAGTTCTTC
TRBV5-1,TRBD1,.,TRBJ1-1,CASSWDRGRTEAFF,TGCGCCAGCAGCTGGGACAGGGGGCGTACTGAAGCTTTCTTT
TRBV6-1,.,.,TRBJ2-7,CASSAHFYEQYF,TGTGCCAGCAGTGCGCACTTCTACGAGCAGTACTTC